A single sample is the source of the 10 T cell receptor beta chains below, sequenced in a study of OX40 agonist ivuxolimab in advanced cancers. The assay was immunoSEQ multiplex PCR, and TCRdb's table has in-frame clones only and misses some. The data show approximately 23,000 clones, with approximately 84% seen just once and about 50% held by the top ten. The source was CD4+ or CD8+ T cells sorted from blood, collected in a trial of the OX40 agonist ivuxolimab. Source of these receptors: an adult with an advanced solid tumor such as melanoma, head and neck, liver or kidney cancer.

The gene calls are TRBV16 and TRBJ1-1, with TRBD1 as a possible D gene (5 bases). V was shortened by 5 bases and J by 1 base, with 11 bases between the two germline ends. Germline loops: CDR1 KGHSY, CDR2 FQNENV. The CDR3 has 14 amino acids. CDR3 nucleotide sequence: TGTGCCAGCAGCGATGGGACGTGGAACACTGAAGCTTTCTTT. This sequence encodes CASSDGTWNTEAFF.

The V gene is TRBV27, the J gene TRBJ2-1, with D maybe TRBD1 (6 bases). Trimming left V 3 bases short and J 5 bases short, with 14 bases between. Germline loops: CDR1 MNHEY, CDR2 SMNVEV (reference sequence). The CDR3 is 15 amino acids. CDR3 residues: CASSLTGGPHNEQFF. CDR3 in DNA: TGTGCCAGCAGTTTGACAGGCGGCCCACACAATGAGCAGTTCTTC.

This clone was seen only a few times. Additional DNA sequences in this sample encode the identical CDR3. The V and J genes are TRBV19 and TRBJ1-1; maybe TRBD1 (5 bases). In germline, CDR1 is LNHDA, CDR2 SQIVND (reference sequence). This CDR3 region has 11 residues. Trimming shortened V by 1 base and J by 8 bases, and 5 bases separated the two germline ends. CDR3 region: CASSIGGEAFF. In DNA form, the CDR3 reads TGTGCCAGTAGTATAGGGGGGGAAGCTTTCTTT.

The CDR3 region has the DNA TGCAGCGTTAGAAGCACTGAAGCTTTCTTT. Translated: CSVRSTEAFF. The rearrangement uses TRBV29-1 and TRBJ1-1; no reliable D call. This CDR3 contains 10 residues. In germline, CDR1 is SQVTM, CDR2 ANQGSEA. Trimming removed 5 bases from V and 4 bases from J, with 5 bases in between. Variable domain in full (rest from reference TRBV29-1 and TRBJ1-1): SAVISQKPSRDICQRGTSLTIQCQVDSQVTMMFWYRQQPGQSLTLIATANQGSEATYESGFVIDKFPISRPNLTFSTLTVSNMSPEDSSIYLCSVRSTEAFFGQGTRLTVV.

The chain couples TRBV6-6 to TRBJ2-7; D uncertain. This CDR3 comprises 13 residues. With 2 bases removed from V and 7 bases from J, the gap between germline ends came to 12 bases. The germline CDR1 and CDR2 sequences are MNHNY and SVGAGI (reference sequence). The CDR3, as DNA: TGTGCCAGCAGTTACACTATGGCCGCTGAGCAGTACTTC. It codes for CASSYTMAAEQYF.

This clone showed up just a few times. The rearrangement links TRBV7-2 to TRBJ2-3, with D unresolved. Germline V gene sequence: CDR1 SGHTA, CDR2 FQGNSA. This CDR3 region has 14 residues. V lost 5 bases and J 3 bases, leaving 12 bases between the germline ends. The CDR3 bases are TGTGCCAGCAGCCAAGTTGGGGTAACAGATACGCAGTATTTT. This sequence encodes CASSQVGVTDTQYF.

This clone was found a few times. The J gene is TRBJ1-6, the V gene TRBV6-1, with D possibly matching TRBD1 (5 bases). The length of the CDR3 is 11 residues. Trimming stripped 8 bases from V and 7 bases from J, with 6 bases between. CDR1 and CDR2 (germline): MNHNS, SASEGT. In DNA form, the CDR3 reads TGTGCCAGCTCAGGGAATTCACCCCTCCACTTT. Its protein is CASSGNSPLHF.

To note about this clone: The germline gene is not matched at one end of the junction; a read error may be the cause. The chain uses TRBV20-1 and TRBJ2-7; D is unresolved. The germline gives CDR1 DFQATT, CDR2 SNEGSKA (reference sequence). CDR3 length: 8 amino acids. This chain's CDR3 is CSARDRQF. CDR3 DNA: TGCAGTGCTAGAGATAGGCAATTC.

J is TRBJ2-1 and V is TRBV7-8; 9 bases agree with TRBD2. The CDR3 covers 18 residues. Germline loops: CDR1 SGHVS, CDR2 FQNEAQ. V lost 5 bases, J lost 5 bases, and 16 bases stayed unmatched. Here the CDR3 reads CASSQAIGGGVPHNEQFF. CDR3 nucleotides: TGTGCCAGCAGCCAGGCGATTGGCGGGGGGGTACCTCACAATGAGCAGTTCTTC.

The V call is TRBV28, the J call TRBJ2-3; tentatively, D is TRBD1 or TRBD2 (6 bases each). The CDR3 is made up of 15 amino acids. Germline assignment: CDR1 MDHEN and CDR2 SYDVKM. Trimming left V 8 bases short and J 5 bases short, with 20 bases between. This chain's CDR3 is CASRRFGGAGDTQYF. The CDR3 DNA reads TGTGCCAGCCGAAGGTTCGGGGGCGCGGGAGATACGCAGTATTTT.